This T cell receptor beta chain was recovered during a study of T cells in women clearing cervical HPV infection. The wider study: Cases' blood sampling followed lesion detection by median roughly 150 days (90 to 200). General observations from the study: CIN3+ cases had significantly higher TCR richness than controls; evenness did not differ.

After removal of 3 bases from V and 6 bases from J, the junction contained 0 bases not matched to a gene. There are 13 residues in the CDR3. Germline CDR1 is SNHLY and CDR2 is FYNNEI. A word on this clone: Antigen specificity is unknown. The CDR3 end is not reached by the read, which stops 3 residues before it; the germline J gene fills it in.

Here immunoSEQ multiplex PCR was the method, and the copy in TCRdb shows in-frame clones only, minus some. This sample contains tens of thousands of clones. Prevalent HPV16 infections were excluded; only incident single HPV16 infections included. The receptor comes from a woman between 18 and 69 years old with a cervical HPV16 infection that either progressed to CIN3+ or cleared (not recorded which). What was sequenced was blood buffy coat. The chain joins TRBV2 to TRBJ2-1; TRBD1 aligns across 9 bases. The CDR3 sequence: CASSETGGNEQFF. CDR3 bases read: TGTGCCAGCAGTGAGACAGGGGGCAATGAG.